These 3 T cell receptor beta chains share one sample of origin, sequenced in a study of blood T cell repertoires in COVID-19. Only in-frame clones appear in the TCRdb table, and some are missing; sequencing was by immunoSEQ multiplex PCR. Seen here are over 250,000 clones, approximately 91% observed once, and the top ten hold just under 1%. Sequenced: PBMCs or T cells enriched from blood (not recorded which). Every receptor here comes from a woman aged 30 to 39 who had recovered from COVID-19.

The genes are TRBV2 and TRBJ1-5; D not resolved. The CDR3 is made up of 15 amino acids. V gave up 3 bases and J gave up 0 bases, with 9 bases separating them. Per germline, CDR1 SNHLY and CDR2 FYNNEI. CDR3 sequence: CASSDQSYSNQPQHF. The CDR3 bases are TGTGCCAGCAGTGACCAGTCGTATAGCAATCAGCCCCAGCATTTT. Combining the CDR3 with reference TRBV2 and TRBJ1-5 gives the whole variable domain EPEVTQTPSHQVTQMGQEVILRCVPISNHLYFYWYRQILGQKVEFLVSFYNNEISEKSEIFDDQFSVERPDGSNFTLKIRSTKLEDSAMYFCASSDQSYSNQPQHFGDGTRLSIL.

The J gene is TRBJ1-1, the V gene TRBV6-1; no clear D. V shed 1 base and J shed 7 bases, with 10 bases lying between them. Per the germline V gene, CDR1 is MNHNS and CDR2 is SASEGT. This CDR3 contains 13 residues. The CDR3 sequence: CASSEGWTIEAFF. As DNA, the CDR3 is TGTGCCAGCAGTGAAGGGTGGACTATTGAAGCTTTCTTT.

This chain connects TRBV5-1 to TRBJ2-3, with D maybe TRBD1 (6 bases). Trimming cost V 7 bases and J 4 bases, with 19 bases left between them. This CDR3 region has 15 residues. The germline V gene encodes CDR1 SGHRS and CDR2 YFSETQ. CDR3 loop: CASSHTGKNSDTQYF. CDR3 bases: TGCGCCAGCTCACATACAGGGAAAAATTCAGATACGCAGTATTTT. Supplemented by reference TRBV5-1 and TRBJ2-3, the full variable domain reads KAGVTQTPRYLIKTRGQQVTLSCSPISGHRSVSWYQQTPGQGLQFLFEYFSETQRNKGNFPGRFSGRQFSNSRSEMNVSTLELGDSALYLCASSHTGKNSDTQYFGPGTRLTVL.